These 23 T cell receptor beta chains were all obtained from the same sample, sequenced in a study of blood T cell repertoires in COVID-19. Measured with immunoSEQ multiplex PCR; TCRdb has only the in-frame clones, and not every one. Counted here are fewer than 110,000 clones, 80% to 95% occurring once; the ten biggest clones make up approximately 5.8%. Sequencing used peripheral blood. The source is a man aged 50-60 years with active COVID-19.

V is TRBV12-3 or TRBV12-4 and J is TRBJ2-7, with 8 bases fitting TRBD1. J lost 6 bases, V lost 7 bases, and 8 bases had no gene match. This CDR3 is 13 amino acids long. As DNA, the CDR3 is TGTGCCAGCACCCTAGGACAGGGTGGCGAGCAGTACTTC. This codes for CASTLGQGGEQYF.

On this clone itself: Other DNA sequences from this sample encode an identical CDR3 as well. V is TRBV9 and J is TRBJ2-2; the D is unclear. Germline CDR1 reads SGDLS; CDR2 reads YYNGEE. Trimming left V 0 bases short and J 6 bases short, with 9 bases between. The CDR3 has 14 residues. The CDR3 DNA is TGTGCCAGCAGCGTAGCGTCGGGTTCCGGGGAGCTGTTTTTT. The encoded protein is CASSVASGSGELFF.

The CDR3 bases are TGCAGCGTTGAAATCTACTCGCTCGGTGAGCAGTTCTTC. It encodes CSVEIYSLGEQFF. The genes are TRBV29-1 and TRBJ2-1; no clear D. The V gene lost 2 bases and the J gene lost 9 bases, with 14 bases spanning the gap. The CDR3 totals 13 residues. Germline values: CDR1 SQVTM, CDR2 ANQGSEA.

The chain uses TRBV2 and TRBJ2-7, with 8 positions matching TRBD1. This CDR3 region has 13 residues. Germline CDR1 is SNHLY and CDR2 is FYNNEI. Trimming removed 8 bases from V and 6 bases from J; junction bases left unmatched: 9. The CDR3 is CASHEDRAGEQYF. In DNA, the CDR3 is TGTGCCAGCCATGAGGACAGGGCTGGCGAGCAGTACTTC.

The V and J genes are TRBV28 and TRBJ2-7, with 9 bases identical to TRBD1. Germline trimming cut 8 bases from V and 5 bases from J; bases unmatched to any gene: 13. The CDR3 sequence is 15 residues long. Per germline, CDR1 MDHEN and CDR2 SYDVKM. The CDR3 reads CASAGRGQGYDEQYF. CDR3 in DNA: TGTGCCAGCGCTGGTCGGGGACAGGGCTATGACGAGCAGTACTTC.

The V and J genes are TRBV28 and TRBJ1-6, with unresolved D. This CDR3 has 12 residues. Trimming pared 6 bases from V and 7 bases from J, leaving 7 bases between. CDR1 is MDHEN, CDR2 SYDVKM, per germline. The CDR3 protein is CASSASNSPLHF. CDR3 bases: TGTGCCAGCAGCGCAAGCAATTCACCCCTCCACTTT. Filled out from reference TRBV28 and TRBJ1-6, the complete variable domain reads DVKVTQSSRYLVKRTGEKVFLECVQDMDHENMFWYRQDPGLGLRLIYFSYDVKMKEKGDIPEGYSVSREKKERFSLILESASTNQTSMYLCASSASNSPLHFGNGTRLTVT.

The V and J genes are TRBV11-2 and TRBJ2-2, with 7 bases matching TRBD2. Trimming took 5 bases from V and 4 from J; bases not matched to a gene: 16. Germline V gene data show CDR1 as SGHAT and CDR2 as FQNNGV. The CDR3 has 18 residues. The CDR3 loop reads CASSHWGLLERSTGELFF. Written as DNA, the CDR3 is TGTGCCAGCAGCCATTGGGGACTACTTGAACGAAGCACCGGGGAGCTGTTTTTT.

This clone occurred many times. The V call is TRBV7-9, the J call TRBJ1-4; D is unclear. The V and J ends lost 2 bases and 8 bases respectively, with 12 bases between them. Germline V lookup: CDR1 SEHNR, CDR2 FQNEAQ (reference sequence). The CDR3 covers 14 residues. The CDR3 spells CASSLSGLGEKLFF. The CDR3 DNA reads as TGTGCCAGCAGCTTATCCGGACTAGGGGAAAAACTGTTTTTT.

V usage is TRBV7-3 and J usage is TRBJ1-1; unclear D gene. This CDR3 is 16 amino acids long. CDR1 is SGHTA and CDR2 is FQGTGA in the germline V gene. The V end was cut by 2 bases, the J end by 0 bases, with 13 bases between. CDR3 nucleotides: TGTGCCAGCAGCTTAGGAATTGCGGGGATGAACACTGAAGCTTTCTTT. Encoded protein: CASSLGIAGMNTEAFF. Based on the CDR3 plus reference TRBV7-3 and TRBJ1-1, the full variable domain is GAGVSQTPSNKVTEKGKYVELRCDPISGHTALYWYRQSLGQGPEFLIYFQGTGAADDSGLPNDRFFAVRPEGSVSTLKIQRTERGDSAVYLCASSLGIAGMNTEAFFGQGTRLTVV.

V and J are TRBV3-1 (or the pseudogene TRBV3-2) and TRBJ1-5; the D gene is possibly TRBD1 (6 bases). CDR3 length equals 13 residues. The ends were cut back, 0 bases at V and 7 bases at J, with 7 bases in the middle. Looked up from germline, CDR1 is LGHDT and CDR2 is YNNKEL (reference sequence). CDR3 DNA sequence: TGTGCCAGCAGCCAAGAGGGGGCCCAGCCCCAGCATTTT. Translating gives CASSQEGAQPQHF.

The chain combines TRBV18 with TRBJ1-1; TRBD1 aligns across 8 bases. The CDR3 has 14 residues. CDR1 and CDR2 from the germline V gene are KGHSH and LQKENI. V lost 3 bases and J lost 5; bases outside the gene matches: 5. The CDR3 region has the DNA TGTGCCAGCTCACCGACAGGGGTAGGAACTGAAGCTTTCTTT. Translating gives CASSPTGVGTEAFF.

The V and J genes are TRBV3-1 (or the pseudogene TRBV3-2) and TRBJ2-1; 9 positions agree with TRBD2. CDR3 size: 15 residues. CDR1 and CDR2 (germline): LGHDT, YNNKEL (reference sequence). V dropped 0 bases and J dropped 8; count of bases not matched to a gene: 5. The DNA for the CDR3 is TGTGCCAGCAGCCAAGATTATAGCGGGAGCTATGAGCAGTTCTTC. Translating gives CASSQDYSGSYEQFF.

The V and J genes are TRBV9 and TRBJ2-2; 9 bases are shared with TRBD2. The CDR3 loop spans 17 amino acids. Germline loops: CDR1 SGDLS, CDR2 YYNGEE. V dropped 1 base and J dropped 0; count of bases not matched to a gene: 4. CDR3 nucleotides: TGTGCCAGCAGCGTAACGGCGGGAGGGGCGAACACCGGGGAGCTGTTTTTT. The encoded protein is CASSVTAGGANTGELFF.

This sequence joins TRBV30 and TRBJ1-6; 9 bases map to TRBD1. CDR1 and CDR2 from the germline V gene are GTSNPN and SVGIG (reference sequence). This CDR3 spans 14 amino acids. The J segment lost 7 bases and the V segment lost 3 bases, leaving 4 bases of the junction unmatched. Written as DNA, the CDR3 is TGTGCCTGGAGCGCAGACAGGGGGAATTCACCCCTCCACTTT. Protein sequence: CAWSADRGNSPLHF.

The V gene is TRBV3-1 (or the pseudogene TRBV3-2), the J gene TRBJ2-1, with D maybe TRBD2 (6 bases). The CDR3 runs to 16 residues. CDR1 is LGHDT and CDR2 is YNNKEL in the germline V gene (reference sequence). The V and J ends lost 2 bases and 0 bases respectively, with 11 bases between them. CDR3 coding DNA: TGTGCCAGCAGCCAACCTGGAGCGGGCTCCTACAATGAGCAGTTCTTC. It yields the protein CASSQPGAGSYNEQFF.

The rearrangement joins TRBV30 to TRBJ2-7, with 8 bases aligning to TRBD1. The length of the CDR3 is 16 residues. The trim removed 3 bases at V and 2 bases at J, leaving 12 bases unmatched. CDR1 GTSNPN and CDR2 SVGIG come from the germline V gene (reference sequence). CDR3 in amino acids: CAWRPLRQGLTYEQYF. In DNA, the CDR3 is TGTGCCTGGAGGCCTCTTAGACAGGGGCTTACCTACGAGCAGTACTTC. Looking up the rest from reference TRBV30 and TRBJ2-7 gives the full variable domain: SQTIHQWPATLVQPVGSPLSLECTVEGTSNPNLYWYRQAAGRGLQLLFYSVGIGQISSEVPQNLSASRPQDRQFILSSKKLLLSDSGFYLCAWRPLRQGLTYEQYFGPGTRLTVT.

V and J are TRBV5-5 and TRBJ2-4; 8 nucleotides align to TRBD1. This CDR3 has 14 residues. Losses at the gene ends were 4 bases for V and 7 bases for J; bases not matched to a gene: 7. Germline CDR1 and CDR2: SGHKS and YYEKEE (reference sequence). The CDR3 DNA reads as TGTGCCAGCAGCGCGCAGGGGGCGCTGAACATTCAGTACTTC. It specifies CASSAQGALNIQYF.

V and J are TRBV6-5 and TRBJ1-4, with D possibly TRBD1 on 5 matching bases. CDR3 length: 13 amino acids. V lost 2 bases and J lost 11, with 12 bases in between. The germline gives CDR1 MNHEY, CDR2 SVGAGI. The CDR3 bases are TGTGCCAGCAGTTACGGGCAGGGTACGAAACTGTTTTTT. Amino acids: CASSYGQGTKLFF.

The CDR3 DNA is TGTGCCAGCAGTGAATCGGTTATTGGCTATGGCTACACCTTC. This gives the protein CASSESVIGYGYTF. The chain joins TRBV2 to TRBJ1-2; no firm D call. This CDR3 comprises 14 residues. Looked up from germline, CDR1 is SNHLY and CDR2 is FYNNEI. Trimming left V 2 bases short and J 4 bases short, with 11 bases between.

V usage is TRBV21-1 and J usage is TRBJ1-5. TRBV21-1 is a pseudogene locus. There are 14 residues in the CDR3. The CDR3 DNA is TGTGCCAGCAGCCTCGGGGGGGAGGAAAGGCCCCAGCATTTT. Protein product: CASSLGGEERPQHF.

The V call is TRBV3-1 (or the pseudogene TRBV3-2), the J call TRBJ1-2; 8 positions match TRBD1. Per germline, CDR1 LGHDT and CDR2 YNNKEL (reference sequence). V lost 1 base, J lost 7 bases, and 8 bases stayed unmatched. The CDR3 sequence is 15 residues long. For the CDR3, the DNA is TGTGCCAGCAGCCAAGGGGACAGGTTGGGAAGTGGCTACACCTTC. Its protein product is CASSQGDRLGSGYTF.

The chain links TRBV25-1 to TRBJ2-7; TRBD2 matches 9 bases. Germline loops: CDR1 MGHDK, CDR2 SYGVNS. The V segment lost 2 bases and the J segment 6 bases; nucleotides outside the gene matches: 5. This CDR3 region has 14 residues. This chain's CDR3 is CASSEAGGLSEQYF. Here the CDR3 DNA reads TGTGCCAGCAGTGAAGCGGGAGGGTTGAGCGAGCAGTACTTC.

The chain couples TRBV20-1 to TRBJ1-2, with unresolved D. V lost 0 bases and J lost 8, with 7 bases in between. The CDR3 is 11 amino acids. Looked up from germline, CDR1 is DFQATT and CDR2 is SNEGSKA (reference sequence). The CDR3 region is CSARDLGGYTF. In nucleotides, the CDR3 is TGCAGTGCTAGAGACCTCGGGGGCTACACCTTC.